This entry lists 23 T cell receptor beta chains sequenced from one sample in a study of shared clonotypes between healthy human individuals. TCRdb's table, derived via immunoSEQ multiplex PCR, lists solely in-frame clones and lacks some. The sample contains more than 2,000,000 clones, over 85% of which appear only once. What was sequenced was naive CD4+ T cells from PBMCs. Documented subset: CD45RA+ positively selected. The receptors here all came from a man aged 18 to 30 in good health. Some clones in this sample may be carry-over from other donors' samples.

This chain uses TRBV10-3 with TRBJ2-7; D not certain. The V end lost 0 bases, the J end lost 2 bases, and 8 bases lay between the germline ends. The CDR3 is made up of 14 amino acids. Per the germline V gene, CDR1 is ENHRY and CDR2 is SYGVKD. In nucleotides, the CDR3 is TGTGCCATCAGTGAGTCCGTGGTGCCCTACGAGCAGTACTTC. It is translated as CAISESVVPYEQYF.

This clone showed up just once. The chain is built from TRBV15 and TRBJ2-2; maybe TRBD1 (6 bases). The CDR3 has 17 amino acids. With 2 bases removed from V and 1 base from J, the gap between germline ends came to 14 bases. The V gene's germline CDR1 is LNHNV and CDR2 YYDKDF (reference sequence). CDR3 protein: CATSRTLGTQNTGELFF. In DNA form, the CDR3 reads TGTGCCACCAGCAGAACGCTAGGGACACAGAACACCGGGGAGCTGTTTTTT. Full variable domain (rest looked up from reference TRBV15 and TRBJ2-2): DAMVIQNPRYQVTQFGKPVTLSCSQTLNHNVMYWYQQKSSQAPKLLFHYYDKDFNNEADTPDNFQSRRPNTSFCFLDIRSPGLGDTAMYLCATSRTLGTQNTGELFFGEGSRLTVL.

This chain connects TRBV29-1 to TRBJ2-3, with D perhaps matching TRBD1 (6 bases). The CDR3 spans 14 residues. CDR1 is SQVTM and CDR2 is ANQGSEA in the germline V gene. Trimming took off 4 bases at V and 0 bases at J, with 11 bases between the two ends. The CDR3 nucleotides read TGCAGCGTTGTGGTAGGACAGAGCACAGATACGCAGTATTTT. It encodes CSVVVGQSTDTQYF.

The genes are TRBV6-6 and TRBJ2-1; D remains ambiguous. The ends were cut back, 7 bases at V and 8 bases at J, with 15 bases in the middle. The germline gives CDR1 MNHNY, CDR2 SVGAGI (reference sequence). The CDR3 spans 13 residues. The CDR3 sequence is CASNGFLFDEQFF. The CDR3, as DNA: TGTGCCAGCAACGGGTTTTTATTTGATGAGCAGTTCTTC.

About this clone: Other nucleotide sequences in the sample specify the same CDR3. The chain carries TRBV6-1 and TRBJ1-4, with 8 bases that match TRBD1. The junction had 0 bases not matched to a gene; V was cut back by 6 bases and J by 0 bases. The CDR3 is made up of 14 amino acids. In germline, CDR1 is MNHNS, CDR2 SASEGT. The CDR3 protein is CASRDRATNEKLFF. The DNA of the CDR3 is TGTGCCAGCAGGGACAGGGCAACTAATGAAAAACTGTTTTTT.

CDR3 region: CASTKQGATEAFF. CDR3 nucleotide sequence: TGCGCCAGCACCAAACAGGGCGCGACTGAAGCTTTCTTT. The chain combines TRBV5-1 with TRBJ1-1, with D possibly being TRBD1 (6 bases). Germline V CDR1 and CDR2: SGHRS, YFSETQ. The CDR3 runs 13 residues. Between the trimmed V and J ends, which lost 6 bases and 5 bases, there was a span of 14 bases. Based on the CDR3 plus reference TRBV5-1 and TRBJ1-1, the full variable domain is KAGVTQTPRYLIKTRGQQVTLSCSPISGHRSVSWYQQTPGQGLQFLFEYFSETQRNKGNFPGRFSGRQFSNSRSEMNVSTLELGDSALYLCASTKQGATEAFFGQGTRLTVV.

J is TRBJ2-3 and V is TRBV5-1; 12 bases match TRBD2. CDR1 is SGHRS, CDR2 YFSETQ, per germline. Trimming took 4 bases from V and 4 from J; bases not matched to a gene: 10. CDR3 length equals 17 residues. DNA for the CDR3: TGCGCCAGCAGCCAAACATTGACTAGCGGGAGATCAGATACGCAGTATTTT. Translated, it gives CASSQTLTSGRSDTQYF.

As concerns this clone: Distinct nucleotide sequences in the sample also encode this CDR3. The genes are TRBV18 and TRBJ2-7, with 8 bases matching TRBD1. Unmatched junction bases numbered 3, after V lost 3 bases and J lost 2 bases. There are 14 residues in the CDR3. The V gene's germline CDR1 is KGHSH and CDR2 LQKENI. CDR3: CASSPTQGAYEQYF. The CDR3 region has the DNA TGTGCCAGCTCACCTACACAGGGGGCCTACGAGCAGTACTTC.

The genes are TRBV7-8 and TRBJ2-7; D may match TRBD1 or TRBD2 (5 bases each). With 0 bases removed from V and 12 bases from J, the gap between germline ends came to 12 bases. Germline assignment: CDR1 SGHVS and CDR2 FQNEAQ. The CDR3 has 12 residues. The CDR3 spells CASSLAMGVSYF. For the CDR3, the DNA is TGTGCCAGCAGCTTAGCGATGGGGGTCTCGTACTTC.

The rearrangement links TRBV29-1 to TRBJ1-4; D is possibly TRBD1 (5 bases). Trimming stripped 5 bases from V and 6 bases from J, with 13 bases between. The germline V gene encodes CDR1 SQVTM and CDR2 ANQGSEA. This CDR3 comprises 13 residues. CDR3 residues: CSVQQGGDEKLFF. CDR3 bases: TGCAGCGTTCAGCAGGGAGGTGATGAAAAACTGTTTTTT.

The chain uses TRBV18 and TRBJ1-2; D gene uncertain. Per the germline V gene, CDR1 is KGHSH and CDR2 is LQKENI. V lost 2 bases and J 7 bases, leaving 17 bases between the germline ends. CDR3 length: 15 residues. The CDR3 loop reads CASSPNSPGTSGYTF. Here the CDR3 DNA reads TGTGCCAGCTCACCAAACTCGCCGGGAACGTCTGGCTACACCTTC.

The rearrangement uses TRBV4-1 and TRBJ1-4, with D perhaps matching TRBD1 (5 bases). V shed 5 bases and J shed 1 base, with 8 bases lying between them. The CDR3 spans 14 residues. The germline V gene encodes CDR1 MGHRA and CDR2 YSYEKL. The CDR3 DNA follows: TGCGCCAGCAGCGGGGGGGGAACTAATGAAAAACTGTTTTTT. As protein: CASSGGGTNEKLFF.

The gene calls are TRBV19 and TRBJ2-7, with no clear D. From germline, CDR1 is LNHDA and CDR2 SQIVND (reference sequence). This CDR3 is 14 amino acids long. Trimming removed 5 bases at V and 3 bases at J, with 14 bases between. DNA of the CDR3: TGTGCCAGTAGTTCAACCGGGCTGAGCTACGAGCAGTACTTC. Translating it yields CASSSTGLSYEQYF.

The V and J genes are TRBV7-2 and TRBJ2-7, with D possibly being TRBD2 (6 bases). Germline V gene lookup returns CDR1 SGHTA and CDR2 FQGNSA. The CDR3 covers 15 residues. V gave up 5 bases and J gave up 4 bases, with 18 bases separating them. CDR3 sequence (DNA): TGTGCCAGCAGCCGTGATTGGGGTAGCGGTTACGAGCAGTACTTC. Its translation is CASSRDWGSGYEQYF.

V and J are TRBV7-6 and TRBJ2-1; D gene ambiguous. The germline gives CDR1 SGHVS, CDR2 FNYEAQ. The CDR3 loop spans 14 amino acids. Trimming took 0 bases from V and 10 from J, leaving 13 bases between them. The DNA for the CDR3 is TGTGCCAGCAGCTTAGCTAACCCCCTCGGGGAGCAGTTCTTC. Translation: CASSLANPLGEQFF.

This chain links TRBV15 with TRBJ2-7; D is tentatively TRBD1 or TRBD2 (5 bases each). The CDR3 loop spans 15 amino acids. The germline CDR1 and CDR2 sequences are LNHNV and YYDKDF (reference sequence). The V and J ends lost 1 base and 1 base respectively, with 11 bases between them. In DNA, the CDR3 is TGTGCCACCAGCAGAGGCTCAGGGAGATCCTACGAGCAGTACTTC. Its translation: CATSRGSGRSYEQYF.

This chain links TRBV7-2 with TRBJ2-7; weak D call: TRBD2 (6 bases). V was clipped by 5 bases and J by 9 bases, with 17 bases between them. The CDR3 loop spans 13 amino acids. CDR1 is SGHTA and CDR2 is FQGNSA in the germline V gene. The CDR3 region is CASSPETRPGQYF. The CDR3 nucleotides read TGTGCCAGCAGCCCGGAGACTAGACCAGGGCAGTACTTC.

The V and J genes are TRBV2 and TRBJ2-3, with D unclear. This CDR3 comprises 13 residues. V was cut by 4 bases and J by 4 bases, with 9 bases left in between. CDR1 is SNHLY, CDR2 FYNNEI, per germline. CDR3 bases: TGTGCCAGCAGTGCGCAAACTCCAGATACGCAGTATTTT. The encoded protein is CASSAQTPDTQYF.

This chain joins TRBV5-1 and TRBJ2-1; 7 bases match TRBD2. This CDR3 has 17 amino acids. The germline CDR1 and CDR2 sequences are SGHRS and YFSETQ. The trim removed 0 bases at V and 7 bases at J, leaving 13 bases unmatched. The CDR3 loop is CASSLGPLGGSGNEQFF. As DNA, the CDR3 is TGCGCCAGCAGCTTGGGACCGTTGGGCGGGAGCGGTAATGAGCAGTTCTTC.

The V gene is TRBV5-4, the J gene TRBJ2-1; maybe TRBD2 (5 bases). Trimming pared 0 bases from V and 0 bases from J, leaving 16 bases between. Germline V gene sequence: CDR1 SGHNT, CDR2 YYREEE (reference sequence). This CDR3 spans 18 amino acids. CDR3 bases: TGTGCCAGCAGCTTGGCTCCCTCTAGCTTTAGCTCCTACAATGAGCAGTTCTTC. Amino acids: CASSLAPSSFSSYNEQFF.

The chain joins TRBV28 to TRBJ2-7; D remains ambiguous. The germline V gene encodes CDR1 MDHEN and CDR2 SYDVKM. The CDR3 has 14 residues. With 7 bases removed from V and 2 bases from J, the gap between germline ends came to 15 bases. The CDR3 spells CASTERQAPYEQYF. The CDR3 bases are TGTGCCAGCACCGAGAGGCAGGCCCCCTACGAGCAGTACTTC.

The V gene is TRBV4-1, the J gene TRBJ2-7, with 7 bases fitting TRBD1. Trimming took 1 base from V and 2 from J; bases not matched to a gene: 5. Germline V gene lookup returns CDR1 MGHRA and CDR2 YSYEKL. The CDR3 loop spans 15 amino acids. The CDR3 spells CASSQGQGPPYEQYF. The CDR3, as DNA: TGCGCCAGCAGCCAAGGACAGGGTCCCCCCTACGAGCAGTACTTC.

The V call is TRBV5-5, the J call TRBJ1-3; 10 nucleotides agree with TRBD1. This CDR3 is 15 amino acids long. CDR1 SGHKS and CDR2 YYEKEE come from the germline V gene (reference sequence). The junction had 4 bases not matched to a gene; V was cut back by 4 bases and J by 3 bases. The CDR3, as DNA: TGTGCCAGCAGCCCGACAGGGGGCTTTGGAAACACCATATATTTT. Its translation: CASSPTGGFGNTIYF.